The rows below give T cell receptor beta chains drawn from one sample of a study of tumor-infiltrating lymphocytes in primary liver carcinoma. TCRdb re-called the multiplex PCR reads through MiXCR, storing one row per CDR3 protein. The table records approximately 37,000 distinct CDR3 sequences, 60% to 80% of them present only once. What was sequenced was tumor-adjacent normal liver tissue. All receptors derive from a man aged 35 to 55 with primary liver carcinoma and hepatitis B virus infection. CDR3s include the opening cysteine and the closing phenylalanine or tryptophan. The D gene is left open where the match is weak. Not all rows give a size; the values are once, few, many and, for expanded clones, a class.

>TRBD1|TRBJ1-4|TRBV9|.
TGTGCCAGCAGCGTGCAGACAGGGGGGGGTGAAAAACTGTTCTTT
CASSVQTGGGEKLFF
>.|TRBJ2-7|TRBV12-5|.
TGTGCCAGTGGTGGGACCGGTTCCTACGAGCGGTACTTC
CASGGTGSYERYF
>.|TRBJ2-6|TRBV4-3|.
TGCGCCAGCAGTGACGGAAAATCTGGGGCCAACGTCCTCAATTTC
CASSDGKSGANVLNF
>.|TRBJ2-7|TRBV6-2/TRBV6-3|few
TGTACCAGCAGTAGCGGTTACGAGCAGTACTTC
CTSSSGYEQYF
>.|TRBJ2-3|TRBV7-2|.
TGTGCCAGAAGCTTAGCACAGGGAGGGGATACGCAGTATTTT
CARSLAQGGDTQYF
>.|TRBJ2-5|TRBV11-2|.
TGTGCCAGGAGCTTAATCAGGAGGCGCCAAGAGACCCAGTACTTC
CARSLIRRRQETQYF
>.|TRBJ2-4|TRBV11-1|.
TGTGCCAGCAGCCAGGAGCAGAGTGACATTCAGTACTTC
CASSQEQSDIQYF
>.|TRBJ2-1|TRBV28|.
TGTGCCAACAGTTTTATGGGAGAGTACAATGAGCTGTTCTTC
CANSFMGEYNELFF
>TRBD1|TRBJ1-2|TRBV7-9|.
TGTGCCAGCAAATGGGACAGGGGGTTCCATGACTACACCTTC
CASKWDRGFHDYTF
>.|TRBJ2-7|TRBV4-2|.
TGTGCCAGCAGCCAAGCATGGCGCGGATCCTACGAGCAGTACTTC
CASSQAWRGSYEQYF
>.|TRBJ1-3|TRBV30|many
TGTGCCTCCACAGCAACCTCTGGAAACACCATATATTTT
CASTATSGNTIYF
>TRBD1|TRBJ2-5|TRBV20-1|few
TGCAGTGCTAGTAACCAGGGGGTCGCAGAGACCCAGTACTTC
CSASNQGVAETQYF
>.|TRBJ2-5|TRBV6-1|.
TGTGCCAGCAGTGATCAAGGGGGGGACCAAGAGACCGAGCGCTTC
CASSDQGGDQETERF
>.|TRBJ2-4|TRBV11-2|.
TGTGTCAGCGCCACTTCGGCGGTAGCCAAAAACATTAAGTACTTC
CVSATSAVAKNIKYF
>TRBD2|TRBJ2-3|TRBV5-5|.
TGTACCAGCAGCCCGACTGGGACTAGCAGGAGTGGAGATACGCAGTATTTT
CTSSPTGTSRSGDTQYF
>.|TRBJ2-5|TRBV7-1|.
TGTGCCAGCAGCTCGGACCCGAGACCACAAGAGACCCAGTACTTC
CASSSDPRPQETQYF
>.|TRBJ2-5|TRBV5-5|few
TGTGCCAGCAGCCCCGGTGTGGGTGAGACCCACTACTTC
CASSPGVGETHYF
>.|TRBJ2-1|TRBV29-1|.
TGCAGAGGGGCTAGCAGGGAGCTCTATGAGCAGTTCTTC
CRGASRELYEQFF
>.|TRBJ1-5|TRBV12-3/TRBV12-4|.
TGTGCCAGCAGTTTAGGGTCAGCTTTTTTGCCCCACCATTTT
CASSLGSAFLPHHF
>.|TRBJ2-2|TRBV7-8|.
TGTGCCAGCACCTTAGGGGGTAACACCGGGAAGCTGTTTTTT
CASTLGGNTGKLFF
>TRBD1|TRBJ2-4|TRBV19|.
TGTGCCAGTAGTATCGCGACAGGGGGCGGGATGGACAAAAACATTCAGTACTTC
CASSIATGGGMDKNIQYF
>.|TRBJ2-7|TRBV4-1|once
TGCGCCAGCAGTCGAGGATTACAACAGGGAAATGAGCAGTACTTC
CASSRGLQQGNEQYF
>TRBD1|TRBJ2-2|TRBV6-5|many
TGTGCCAGCAGTTACTCGGGGACAGGGGCCACCGGGGAGCTGTTTTTT
CASSYSGTGATGELFF
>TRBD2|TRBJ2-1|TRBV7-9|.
TGTGTCAGCAGCACCGGGACTAGCGGAGGGCGCTCCTACAATGAGGAGTTCTTC
CVSSTGTSGGRSYNEEFF
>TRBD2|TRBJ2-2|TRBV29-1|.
TGCAGCGTGCCTGAGGGAAGCGGGGAGCTGCTTTTT
CSVPEGSGELLF
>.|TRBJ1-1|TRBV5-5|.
TGTGCCACCCGCTTGGCCCTGAGGAACACTGAAGCTTTCTTT
CATRLALRNTEAFF
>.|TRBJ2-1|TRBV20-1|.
TGCAGTGCCATTCGATTCAATGAGCAGTTCTTC
CSAIRFNEQFF
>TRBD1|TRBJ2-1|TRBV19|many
TGTGCCAGTAGTTCCGGGACAGCGGCTACTCATGAGCAGTTCTTC
CASSSGTAATHEQFF
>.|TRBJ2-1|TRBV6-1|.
TGTGACAGAAGTGAAGAGGGGGGCTCCTACAATGAGCAGTTCTTC
CDRSEEGGSYNEQFF
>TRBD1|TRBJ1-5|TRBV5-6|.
TGTGTCAGCAGCTTCGGAGGGGGCAGCAATCAGCCCCAGCATTTT
CVSSFGGGSNQPQHF
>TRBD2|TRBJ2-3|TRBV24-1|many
TGTGCCACCAGTGATTTTGGAGCTAGCGGGAGAGATACGCAGTATTTT
CATSDFGASGRDTQYF
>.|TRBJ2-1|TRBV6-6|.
TGTACCAGCAGTCCCTGGACTGACTCCTACAATGAGCAGTTCTTC
CTSSPWTDSYNEQFF
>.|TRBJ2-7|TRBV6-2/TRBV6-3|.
TGTGTCAGCAGTTACTCGGTTAGCGTGGACGAGCAGTACTTC
CVSSYSVSVDEQYF
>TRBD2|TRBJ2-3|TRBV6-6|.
TGTGCCAGCAGGACTAGCTGGAGCACTGATACGCAGTATTTT
CASRTSWSTDTQYF
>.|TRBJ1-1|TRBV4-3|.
TGCGCCAGCAGCCATGTGGGCGGGGGAGTGAACACTGAAGCTTTCTTT
CASSHVGGGVNTEAFF
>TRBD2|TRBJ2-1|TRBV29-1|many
TGCAGCGGGGGGACTAGCGGAGCCTACAATGAGCAGTTCTTC
CSGGTSGAYNEQFF
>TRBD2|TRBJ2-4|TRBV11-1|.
TGTGCCAGCTTCTTTCCCGGGACTAGCGGGACCAAACACATTCAGTACTTC
CASFFPGTSGTKHIQYF
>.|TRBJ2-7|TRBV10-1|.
TGCGCCAGCAGTGGCAGGGAGGTGACCGAGCAGTACTTC
CASSGREVTEQYF
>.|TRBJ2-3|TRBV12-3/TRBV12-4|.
TGTGCCTGCAGGCCTACAGGTTCGGGGGATACGCGGTATTTT
CACRPTGSGDTRYF
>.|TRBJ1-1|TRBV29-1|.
TGCATCGTCCGCCCGTCCGGGAGGAACACTGAAGCTTTCTTT
CIVRPSGRNTEAFF
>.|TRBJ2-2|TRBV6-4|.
TGTACCAGCAGTGACAGAGGGAAGGACACCGGGGAACTGTTTTTT
CTSSDRGKDTGELFF
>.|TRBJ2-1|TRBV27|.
TGTGCCAGCAGTTCACTCCGGGACTGGAGCTCCTACAATGAGCAGTTCTTC
CASSSLRDWSSYNEQFF
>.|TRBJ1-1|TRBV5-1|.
TGCACCAGCAGCTTGTCGGGGGGCTACACTGAGGCTTTCTTT
CTSSLSGGYTEAFF
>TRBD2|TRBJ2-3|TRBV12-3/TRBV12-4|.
TGTGCCACCAGTCCCGGGACTAGGCCAGACATGCAGTATTTT
CATSPGTRPDMQYF